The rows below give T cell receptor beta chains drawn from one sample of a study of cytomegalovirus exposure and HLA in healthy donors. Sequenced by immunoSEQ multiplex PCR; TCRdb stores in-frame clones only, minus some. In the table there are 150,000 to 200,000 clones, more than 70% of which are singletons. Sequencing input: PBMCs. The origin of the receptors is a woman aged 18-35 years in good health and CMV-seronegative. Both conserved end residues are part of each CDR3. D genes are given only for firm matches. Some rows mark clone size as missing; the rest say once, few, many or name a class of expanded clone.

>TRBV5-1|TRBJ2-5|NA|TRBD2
CASSLALAGETQYF
TGCGCCAGCAGCTTGGCTCTAGCGGGAGAGACCCAGTACTTC
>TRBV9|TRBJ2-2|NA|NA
CASSVVADPNTGELFF
TGTGCCAGCAGCGTAGTGGCAGATCCTAACACCGGGGAGCTGTTTTTT
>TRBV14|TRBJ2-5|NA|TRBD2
CASSRQRGAETQYF
TGTGCCAGCAGCAGACAGCGGGGGGCTGAGACCCAGTACTTC
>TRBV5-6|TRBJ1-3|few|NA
CASSLNQVSGNTIYF
TGTGCCAGCAGCTTGAACCAGGTCTCTGGAAACACCATATATTTT
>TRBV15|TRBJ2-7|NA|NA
CATSRDRTVLQVSYEQYF
TGTGCCACCAGCAGAGACCGGACAGTTCTCCAGGTATCCTACGAGCAGTACTTC
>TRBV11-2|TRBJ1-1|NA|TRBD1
CASSSFLDRARPNEAFF
TGTGCCAGCAGCTCGTTCCTAGACAGGGCACGACCCAATGAAGCTTTCTTT
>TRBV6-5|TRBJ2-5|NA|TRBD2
CASNLAGRQETQYF
TGTGCCAGCAATCTAGCGGGACGGCAAGAGACCCAGTACTTC
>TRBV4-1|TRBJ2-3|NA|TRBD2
CASSQERSGEGTDTQYF
TGCGCCAGCAGCCAAGAACGGAGCGGGGAGGGAACAGATACGCAGTATTTT
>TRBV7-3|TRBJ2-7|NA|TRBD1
CASSSPGRGSYEQYF
TGTGCCAGCAGCTCTCCGGGCAGGGGGTCCTACGAGCAGTACTTC
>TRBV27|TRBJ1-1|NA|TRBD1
CASSSPQGGNTEAFF
TGTGCCAGCAGTTCACCACAGGGGGGGAACACTGAAGCTTTCTTT
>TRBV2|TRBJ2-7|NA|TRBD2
CASNPLAGGRDLGEQYF
TGTGCCAGCAATCCACTAGCGGGAGGGCGGGATCTGGGGGAGCAGTACTTC
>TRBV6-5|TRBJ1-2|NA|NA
CASSLTGNYGYTF
TGTGCCAGCAGTCTAACAGGAAACTATGGCTACACCTTC
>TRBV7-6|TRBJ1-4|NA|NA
CASGQGGEKLFF
TGTGCCAGCGGTCAGGGTGGCGAAAAACTGTTTTTT
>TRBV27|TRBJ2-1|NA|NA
CASSLGATGLGQFF
TGTGCCAGCAGTTTAGGTGCGACAGGCCTTGGCCAGTTCTTC
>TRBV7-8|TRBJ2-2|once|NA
CASSPRVVRPGELFF
TGTGCCAGCAGCCCCCGGGTTGTGCGGCCCGGGGAGCTGTTTTTT
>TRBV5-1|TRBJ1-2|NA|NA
CASSQWTADGYTF
TGCGCCAGCAGCCAATGGACAGCTGATGGCTACACCTTC
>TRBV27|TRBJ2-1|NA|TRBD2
CASSPRTSGSYNEQFF
TGTGCCAGCAGTCCCCGTACTAGCGGCTCCTACAATGAGCAGTTCTTC
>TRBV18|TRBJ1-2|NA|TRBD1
CASSATGDFYGYTF
TGTGCCAGCTCAGCCACAGGGGACTTCTATGGCTACACCTTC
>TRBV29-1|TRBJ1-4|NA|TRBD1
CSVTPGQGAGKLFF
TGCAGCGTTACTCCAGGACAGGGGGCGGGAAAACTGTTTTTT
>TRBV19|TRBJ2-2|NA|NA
CASSRLGRGRTGELFF
TGTGCCAGTAGTAGATTGGGTAGGGGTCGGACCGGGGAGCTGTTTTTT
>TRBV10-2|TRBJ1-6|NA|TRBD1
CASEGQGGNSPLHF
TGCGCCAGCGAAGGACAGGGGGGTAATTCACCCCTCCACTTT
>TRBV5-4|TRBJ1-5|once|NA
CASSLGGGNQPQHF
TGTGCCAGCAGCTTGGGCGGGGGCAATCAGCCCCAGCATTTT
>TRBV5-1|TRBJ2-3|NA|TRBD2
CASSLEGSGSASTDTQYF
TGCGCCAGCAGCTTGGAGGGTAGCGGGAGTGCTAGCACAGATACGCAGTATTTT
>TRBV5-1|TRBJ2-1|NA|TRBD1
CASSSGQGDPLNEQFF
TGCGCCAGCAGCTCTGGACAGGGGGACCCCTTGAATGAGCAGTTCTTC
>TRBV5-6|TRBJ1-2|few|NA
CASSLGRELVGYTF
TGTGCCAGCAGCTTGGGGCGGGAGCTTGTTGGCTACACCTTC
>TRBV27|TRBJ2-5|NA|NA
CASSFNRETQYF
TGTGCCAGCAGTTTCAACAGGGAGACCCAGTACTTC
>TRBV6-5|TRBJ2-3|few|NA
CASSEEWGVDTQYF
TGTGCCAGCAGTGAAGAGTGGGGAGTAGATACGCAGTATTTT
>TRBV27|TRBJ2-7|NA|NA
CASSPTTDYEQYF
TGTGCCAGCAGTCCAACAACAGATTACGAGCAGTACTTC
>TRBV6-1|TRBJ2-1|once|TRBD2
CASSEEAGGHNEQFF
TGTGCCAGCAGTGAAGAAGCGGGGGGGCACAATGAGCAGTTCTTC
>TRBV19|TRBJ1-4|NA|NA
CASRRSPTNEKLFF
TGTGCCAGTAGAAGGAGCCCAACTAATGAAAAACTGTTTTTT
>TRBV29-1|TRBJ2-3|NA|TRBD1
CSADRGRGSADTQYF
TGCAGCGCCGACAGGGGGCGAGGATCTGCAGATACGCAGTATTTT
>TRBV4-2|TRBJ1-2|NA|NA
CASSQDPGDYGYTF
TGTGCCAGCAGCCAAGACCCAGGGGATTATGGCTACACCTTC
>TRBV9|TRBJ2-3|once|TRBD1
CASSADRVNTDTQYF
TGTGCCAGCAGCGCGGACAGGGTCAACACAGATACGCAGTATTTT
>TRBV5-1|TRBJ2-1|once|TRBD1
CASSFDRGQFF
TGCGCCAGCAGCTTCGACAGGGGGCAGTTCTTC
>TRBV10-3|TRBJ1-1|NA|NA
CAISVTDLNTEAFF
TGTGCCATCAGTGTTACGGACTTGAACACTGAAGCTTTCTTT
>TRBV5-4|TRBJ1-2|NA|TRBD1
CASSRGVGQDYGYTF
TGTGCCAGCAGCAGGGGGGTGGGACAGGACTATGGCTACACCTTC
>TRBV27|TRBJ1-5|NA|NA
CASRRGGMRNQPQHF
TGTGCCAGCAGGCGGGGGGGAATGCGCAATCAGCCCCAGCATTTT
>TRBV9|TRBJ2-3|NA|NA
CASSVGGTRSTDTQYF
TGTGCCAGCAGCGTAGGAGGAACTCGAAGCACAGATACGCAGTATTTT
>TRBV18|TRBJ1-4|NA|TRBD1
CASSFLRGLGEKLFF
TGTGCCAGCTCATTTCTCAGGGGGCTGGGTGAAAAACTGTTTTTT
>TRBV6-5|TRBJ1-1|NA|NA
CASSSDTEAFF
TGTGCCAGCAGTTCCGACACTGAAGCTTTCTTT
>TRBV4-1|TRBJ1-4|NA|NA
CASSQRPTGLNEKLFF
TGCGCCAGCAGCCAGAGACCGACGGGACTTAATGAAAAACTGTTTTTT
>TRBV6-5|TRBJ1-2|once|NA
CASRPGQLHGYTF
TGTGCCAGCAGACCCGGACAGCTTCATGGCTACACCTTC
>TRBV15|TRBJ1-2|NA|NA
CATSGSRGFNGYTF
TGTGCCACCAGCGGGAGCCGGGGATTTAATGGCTACACCTTC
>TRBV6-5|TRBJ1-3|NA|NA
CASSYSLRHRLNTIYF
TGTGCCAGCAGTTACTCCCTGAGGCATCGGCTAAACACCATATATTTT
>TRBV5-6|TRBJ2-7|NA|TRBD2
CASSPLGAGNAYEQYF
TGTGCCAGCAGCCCCCTGGGAGCGGGGAACGCCTACGAGCAGTACTTC
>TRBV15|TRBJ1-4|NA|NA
CATSRDRGTKLFF
TGTGCCACCAGCAGAGACCGGGGAACAAAACTGTTTTTT
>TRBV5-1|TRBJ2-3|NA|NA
CASSLEVSNTDTQYF
TGCGCCAGCAGCTTGGAAGTCAGTAACACAGATACGCAGTATTTT
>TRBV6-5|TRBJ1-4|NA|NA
CASRRGGSGEKLFF
TGTGCCAGCAGAAGGGGGGGGTCCGGAGAAAAACTGTTTTTT
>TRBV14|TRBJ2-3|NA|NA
CASSQIRGRTDTQYF
TGTGCCAGCAGCCAAATTAGGGGCCGCACAGATACGCAGTATTTT
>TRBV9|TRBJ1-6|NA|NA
CASSATPYNSPLHF
TGTGCCAGCAGCGCGACACCTTATAATTCACCCCTCCACTTT